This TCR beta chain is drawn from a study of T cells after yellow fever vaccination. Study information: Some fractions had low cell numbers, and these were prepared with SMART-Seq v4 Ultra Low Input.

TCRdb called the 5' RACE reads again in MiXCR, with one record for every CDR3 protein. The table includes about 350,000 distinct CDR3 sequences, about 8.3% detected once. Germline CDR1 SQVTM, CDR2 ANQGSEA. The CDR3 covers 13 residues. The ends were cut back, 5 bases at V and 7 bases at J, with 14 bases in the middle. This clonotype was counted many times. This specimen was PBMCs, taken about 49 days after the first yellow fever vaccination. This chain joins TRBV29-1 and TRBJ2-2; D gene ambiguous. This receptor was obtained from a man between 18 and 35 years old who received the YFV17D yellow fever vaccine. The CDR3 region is CSVSHPGIGELFF. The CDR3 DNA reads TGCAGCGTTTCTCACCCTGGGATCGGGGAGCTGTTTTTT.